Presented here are 10 T cell receptor beta chains from one specimen sequenced in a study of CD8 T cells in ankylosing spondylitis. Overall study findings and caveats: Made up of eight highly homologous variants, a TCR beta motif appeared characteristic of ankylosing spondylitis blood.

No antigen has been identified for these receptors. TCRdb redid the calling of the 5' RACE reads with MiXCR, one entry per CDR3 protein. The sample yields 700,000 to 850,000 distinct CDR3 sequences, approximately 12% seen once. Sequenced material: blood, either unsorted or a sorted T cell fraction (not recorded which). The origin of the receptors is a male donor with ankylosing spondylitis.

The chain uses TRBV15 and TRBJ2-5; tentatively, D is TRBD1 (5 bases). The CDR3 sequence is 13 residues long. Trimming took 3 bases from V and 5 from J, leaving 10 bases between them. Germline loops: CDR1 LNHNV, CDR2 YYDKDF (reference sequence). CDR3 amino acids: CATSSGHFETQYF. The DNA of the CDR3 is TGTGCCACCAGCAGCGGACACTTCGAGACCCAGTACTTC.

The V gene is TRBV5-4, the J gene TRBJ2-5; D assignment may be TRBD1 or TRBD2 (5 bases each). Germline V lookup: CDR1 SGHNT, CDR2 YYREEE (reference sequence). This CDR3 has 14 residues. V dropped 7 bases and J dropped 0 bases, with 13 bases sitting between them. CDR3 loop: CASGRDGHQETQYF. The CDR3 DNA follows: TGTGCCAGCGGCCGGGACGGACACCAAGAGACCCAGTACTTC.

This clonotype was detected ten times or more. The chain joins TRBV5-4 to TRBJ2-1; 13 bases agree with TRBD2. V lost 4 bases, J lost 7 bases, and 8 bases stayed unmatched. Germline CDR1 is SGHNT and CDR2 is YYREEE (reference sequence). The CDR3 length is 16 residues. Written as DNA, the CDR3 is TGTGCCAGCAGCAGTGGACTAGCGGGAGATATGAATGAGCAGTTCTTC. This sequence encodes CASSSGLAGDMNEQFF.

This chain joins TRBV5-1 and TRBJ2-7, with TRBD1 matching 7 bases. The CDR3 length is 15 residues. The germline V gene encodes CDR1 SGHRS and CDR2 YFSETQ. Germline trimming cut 7 bases from V and 2 bases from J; bases unmatched to any gene: 12. The CDR3: CASRTGLSPTYEQYF. CDR3 in DNA: TGCGCCAGCCGGACAGGATTATCCCCAACCTACGAGCAGTACTTC.

This clonotype was observed at least ten times. The V call is TRBV29-1, the J call TRBJ2-2; D is unresolved. The CDR3 sequence is 12 residues long. V lost 3 bases, J lost 2 bases, and 4 bases lay in between. Germline V gives CDR1 SQVTM, CDR2 ANQGSEA. This CDR3 is CSVEDNTGELFF. As DNA, the CDR3 is TGCAGCGTTGAGGATAACACCGGGGAGCTGTTTTTT.

This sequence joins TRBV7-9 and TRBJ2-5; D may be TRBD2 (5 bases). The CDR3 is 13 residues long. Looked up from germline, CDR1 is SEHNR and CDR2 is FQNEAQ (reference sequence). V was cut by 5 bases and J by 6 bases, with 13 bases left in between. CDR3 region: CASSQTRRQTQYF. For the CDR3, the DNA is TGTGCCAGCAGCCAGACAAGGAGGCAGACCCAGTACTTC.

This clonotype was counted only a few times. V and J are TRBV5-1 and TRBJ2-5; the D gene is possibly TRBD1 (6 bases). The CDR3 is 14 residues long. V shed 4 bases and J shed 7 bases, with 17 bases lying between them. Germline lookup yields CDR1 SGHRS and CDR2 YFSETQ. CDR3 region: CASSPRTAEATQYF. For the CDR3, the DNA is TGCGCCAGCAGCCCACGGACAGCGGAGGCGACCCAGTACTTC.

The V gene is TRBV5-1, the J gene TRBJ2-5, with no clear D. The CDR3 loop spans 13 amino acids. V was pared by 1 base and J by 2 bases, with 6 bases between. The germline gives CDR1 SGHRS, CDR2 YFSETQ. CDR3 sequence (DNA): TGCGCCAGCAGCTTGCCACAGCAAGAGACCCAGTACTTC. Amino acids: CASSLPQQETQYF.

This clonotype was recorded at least ten times. The chain combines TRBV27 with TRBJ1-6; no definite D call. This CDR3 region has 15 residues. Germline assignment: CDR1 MNHEY and CDR2 SMNVEV (reference sequence). With 1 base removed from V and 6 bases from J, the gap between germline ends came to 10 bases. Here the CDR3 DNA reads TGTGCCAGCAGTTTATACCGCGAAATTAATTCACCCCTCCACTTT. Its protein is CASSLYREINSPLHF.

This clonotype was seen a few times. This chain uses TRBV6-2 or TRBV6-3 with TRBJ1-4; 8 nucleotides line up with TRBD1. Germline CDR1 and CDR2: MNHEY and SVGEGT. The CDR3 is 18 residues long. V was pared by 4 bases and J by 1 base, with 11 bases of the junction left unmatched. CDR3 amino acids: CASSFPPGQEITNEKLFF. For the CDR3, the DNA is TGTGCCAGCAGTTTTCCACCGGGACAGGAGATAACTAATGAAAAACTGTTTTTT.